The 26 T cell receptor beta chains reported below all come from one sample, sequenced in a study of metastatic and nonmetastatic thyroid tumors. No treatment of any kind had been given to any patient before thyroid surgery. TCRdb re-processed the PCR reads through MiXCR. The table lists roughly 58,000 clones, 4% to 4.5% of them singletons. Sequences were obtained from blood. The receptors stem from a female donor with papillary thyroid cancer or a benign thyroid nodule (not recorded which). Some clones in this sample may be carry-over from other donors' samples.

This clone has at least ten counts. The J gene is TRBJ1-5, the V gene TRBV18, with a weak D call TRBD1 (5 bases). V dropped 0 bases and J dropped 5 bases, with 14 bases sitting between them. This CDR3 is built from 16 residues. Per the germline V gene, CDR1 is KGHSH and CDR2 is LQKENI. The DNA of the CDR3 is TGTGCCAGCTCACCACCTGGGGATCGGGGGGATCAGCCCCAGCATTTT. Its protein is CASSPPGDRGDQPQHF.

Many counts were recorded for this clone. The J gene is TRBJ2-3, the V gene TRBV20-1; 9 bases are a match to TRBD2. CDR1 is DFQATT and CDR2 is SNEGSKA in the germline V gene (reference sequence). This CDR3 is built from 14 residues. Trimming took 7 bases from V and 1 from J; bases not matched to a gene: 6. The CDR3 is CSVRLAARTDTQYF. The CDR3 region has the DNA TGCAGTGTCCGACTAGCGGCCCGCACAGATACGCAGTATTTT.

This clone was recorded at least ten times. This sequence joins TRBV20-1 and TRBJ2-3, with D perhaps assigned TRBD1 or TRBD2 (6 bases each). V lost 4 bases, J lost 4 bases, and 9 bases lay in between. Germline CDR1 and CDR2: DFQATT and SNEGSKA (reference sequence). The CDR3 loop spans 12 amino acids. The CDR3 sequence: CSAMGGSDTQYF. The CDR3 DNA reads TGCAGTGCTATGGGGGGCTCAGATACGCAGTATTTT.

The chain is built from TRBV12-3 or TRBV12-4 and TRBJ2-5; 7 bases line up with TRBD2. V was pared by 3 bases and J by 4 bases, with 8 bases of the junction left unmatched. This CDR3 comprises 15 residues. The CDR3 here is CASSFLGAGRETQYF. The CDR3 bases are TGTGCCAGCAGTTTCTTGGGAGCGGGGAGAGAGACCCAGTACTTC.

The genes are TRBV20-1 and TRBJ1-5, with a weak D call TRBD1 (6 bases). V was pared by 5 bases and J by 3 bases, with 17 bases between. The CDR3 is made up of 15 amino acids. The germline V gene has CDR1 DFQATT and CDR2 SNEGSKA (reference sequence). The DNA for the CDR3 is TGCAGTGCTTACCTTATTACAGGGCCCAATCAGCCCCAGCATTTT. It codes for CSAYLITGPNQPQHF.

This clone was counted many times. Since a much larger clone is just one base distant, this may be a read error. This rearrangement joins TRBV12-3 or TRBV12-4 to TRBJ2-1, with no clear D. The CDR3 consists of 13 residues. The CDR3: CASSLGSYNEQSF. CDR3 nucleotide sequence: TGTGCCAGCAGTCTGGGCTCCTACAATGAGCAGTCCTTC.

This clone was observed many times. This chain links TRBV11-3 with TRBJ2-7; D not certain. CDR1 is SGHNT, CDR2 YENEEA, per germline. This CDR3 comprises 14 residues. The V end was cut by 5 bases, the J end by 2 bases, with 13 bases between. In DNA, the CDR3 is TGTGCCAGCAGCCAAACGGACCGGCCCTACGAGCAGTACTTC. Translating it yields CASSQTDRPYEQYF.

This clone showed up many times. This sequence joins TRBV5-1 and TRBJ1-3, with TRBD1 as a possible D gene (6 bases). V was clipped by 1 base and J by 2 bases, with 16 bases between them. CDR1 SGHRS and CDR2 YFSETQ come from the germline V gene. CDR3 size: 17 residues. The CDR3 nucleotides read TGCGCCAGCAGCTTGAATTCACAGGGATGGCCTGGAAACACCATATATTTT. Its translation is CASSLNSQGWPGNTIYF.

This chain uses TRBV5-4 with TRBJ2-7; D uncertain. Trimming removed 3 bases from V and 5 bases from J, with 18 bases in between. Germline V gene sequence: CDR1 SGHNT, CDR2 YYREEE (reference sequence). The CDR3 is 15 amino acids. The CDR3 here is CASSSGSPAFNEQYF. CDR3 sequence (DNA): TGTGCCAGCAGCTCGGGCAGTCCCGCTTTTAACGAGCAGTACTTC.

The rearrangement links TRBV5-1 to TRBJ1-5, with no clear D. The CDR3 length is 15 residues. V lost 2 bases and J lost 3, with 12 bases in between. Looked up from germline, CDR1 is SGHRS and CDR2 is YFSETQ. CDR3 bases: TGCGCCAGCAGCTTAGATGGCAGTTACAATCAGCCCCAGCATTTT. Translated, it gives CASSLDGSYNQPQHF.

This clone was recorded many times. The gene calls are TRBV5-6 and TRBJ1-2; D not resolved. Deletions cut 1 base from V and 2 bases from J, with 9 bases between. Germline V CDR1 and CDR2: SGHDT, YYEEEE. The CDR3 has 14 residues. The DNA of the CDR3 is TGTGCCAGCAGCTTGAGTGGTGGGAACTATGGCTACACCTTC. Its protein is CASSLSGGNYGYTF.

This clone was detected many times. This chain's CDR3 is CASSSWTSGRGNTQYF. CDR3 in DNA: TGTGCCAGCAGCTCCTGGACTAGCGGGAGAGGTAATACGCAGTATTTT. The chain has TRBV7-9 and TRBJ2-3; 13 bases agree with TRBD2. V shed 4 bases and J 7 bases; nucleotides not matched to a gene: 8. Germline CDR1 SEHNR, CDR2 FQNEAQ (reference sequence). This CDR3 spans 16 amino acids. Complete variable domain (other parts from reference TRBV7-9 and TRBJ2-3): DTGVSQNPRHKITKRGQNVTFRCDPISEHNRLYWYRQTLGQGPEFLTYFQNEAQLEKSRLLSDRFSAERPKGSFSTLEIQRTEQGDSAMYLCASSSWTSGRGNTQYFGPGTRLTVL.

Regarding this clone: This sequence may be a read error, since a much larger clone differs from it by one base. V is TRBV5-6 and J is TRBJ2-5; TRBD2 aligns across 9 bases. With V trimmed by 3 bases and J by 6 bases, 12 bases remained unmatched. CDR3 length: 16 residues. Per germline, CDR1 SGHDT and CDR2 YYEEEE. CDR3 region: CASSSPLAGGCKTQYF. The CDR3 nucleotides are TGTGCCAGCAGCTCCCCCCTTGCGGGAGGGTGTAAGACCCAGTACTTC.

Many counts were recorded for this clone. The chain carries TRBV7-9 and TRBJ2-7, with D possibly TRBD1 on 6 matching bases. The CDR3 extends over 16 amino acids. Trimming shortened V by 1 base and J by 3 bases, and 16 bases separated the two germline ends. Germline V gives CDR1 SEHNR, CDR2 FQNEAQ (reference sequence). CDR3: CASSLVDGTPLYEQYF. CDR3 nucleotide sequence: TGTGCCAGCAGCTTAGTAGATGGGACACCACTCTACGAGCAGTACTTC.

This sequence joins TRBV28 and TRBJ2-2; D may be TRBD2 (5 bases). Germline CDR1 and CDR2: MDHEN and SYDVKM. The V end was cut by 7 bases, the J end by 1 base, with 16 bases between. The length of the CDR3 is 16 residues. The CDR3 loop reads CASTEGSAKNTGELFF. In DNA form, the CDR3 reads TGTGCCAGCACCGAAGGGAGCGCCAAGAACACCGGGGAGCTGTTTTTT.

This clone was seen repeatedly, ten times or more. The chain employs TRBV29-1 and TRBJ1-2, with unresolved D. Germline V gene lookup returns CDR1 SQVTM and CDR2 ANQGSEA. Between the trimmed V and J ends, which lost 2 bases and 3 bases, there was a span of 16 bases. The CDR3 has 15 residues. In DNA, the CDR3 is TGCAGCGTTGAAAGGAATGGGGTGTATGACTATGGCTACACCTTC. It encodes CSVERNGVYDYGYTF.

This clone has more than one count but fewer than ten. The rearrangement uses TRBV6-1 and TRBJ1-5; D is uncertain. Looked up from germline, CDR1 is MNHNS and CDR2 is SASEGT. CDR3 size: 13 residues. Trimming removed 6 bases at V and 4 bases at J, with 10 bases between. For the CDR3, the DNA is TGTGCCAGCAGCTGGCAACGAAATCAGCCCCAGCATTTT. Its protein is CASSWQRNQPQHF.

The rearrangement joins TRBV11-1 to TRBJ2-1; TRBD2 matches 8 bases. Trimming took 3 bases from V and 1 from J; bases not matched to a gene: 2. CDR1 and CDR2 (germline): SGHAT, FQDESV (reference sequence). This CDR3 is built from 15 residues. CDR3 in amino acids: CASSLASGSYNEQFF. DNA of the CDR3: TGTGCCAGCAGCTTGGCTAGCGGGTCCTACAATGAGCAGTTCTTC. Drawing the rest from reference TRBV11-1 and TRBJ2-1, the complete variable domain is EAEVAQSPRYKITEKSQAVAFWCDPISGHATLYWYRQILGQGPELLVQFQDESVVDDSQLPKDRFSAERLKGVDSTLKIQPAELGDSAMYLCASSLASGSYNEQFFGPGTRLTVL.

This clone was seen more than once but under ten times. The chain is built from TRBV20-1 and TRBJ2-1; D is uncertain. The length of the CDR3 is 14 residues. Looked up from germline, CDR1 is DFQATT and CDR2 is SNEGSKA (reference sequence). Between the trimmed V and J ends, which lost 6 bases and 0 bases, there was a span of 12 bases. The CDR3 sequence: CSATDPSSYNEQFF. Written as DNA, the CDR3 is TGCAGTGCGACGGACCCCAGCTCCTACAATGAGCAGTTCTTC.

Ten or more counts support this clone. The V call is TRBV5-6, the J call TRBJ2-2, with D perhaps TRBD2 (6 bases). Germline V lookup: CDR1 SGHDT, CDR2 YYEEEE. Trimming took off 2 bases at V and 5 bases at J, with 10 bases between the two ends. This CDR3 has 14 residues. This CDR3 is CASSFREATGELFF. CDR3 bases: TGTGCCAGCAGCTTCAGGGAGGCGACCGGGGAGCTGTTTTTT.

This clone was observed a handful of times. CDR3 nucleotides: TGTGCCAGCAGCCGAACTAGTCGAGAGACCCAGTACTTC. Translation: CASSRTSRETQYF. The V and J genes are TRBV6-1 and TRBJ2-5; D is possibly TRBD2 (5 bases). The V end was cut by 6 bases, the J end by 4 bases, with 12 bases between. This CDR3 has 13 amino acids. Germline V lookup: CDR1 MNHNS, CDR2 SASEGT.

This clone came up a few times. The rearrangement links TRBV20-1 to TRBJ1-1; possible D gene TRBD1, 5 bases. V shed 3 bases and J shed 2 bases, with 16 bases lying between them. Germline CDR1 and CDR2: DFQATT and SNEGSKA (reference sequence). There are 15 residues in the CDR3. The chain's CDR3 is CSASSMDKLNTEAFF. CDR3 in DNA: TGCAGTGCTAGTTCCATGGACAAACTAAACACTGAAGCTTTCTTT.

This clone was recorded a few times. A much larger clonotype is one base distant, so this may be a read error. Other DNA sequences in this sample translate to the same CDR3. The chain employs TRBV30 and TRBJ1-1; no clear D gene. This CDR3 spans 11 amino acids. The germline gives CDR1 GTSNPN, CDR2 SVGIG (reference sequence). CDR3 nucleotides: TGTGCCTCGTATAGGCACACTGAAGCCTTCTTT. It specifies CASYRHTEAFF.

This clone was seen many times. The rearrangement joins TRBV9 to TRBJ2-7; TRBD2 aligns across 12 bases. Germline lookup yields CDR1 SGDLS and CDR2 YYNGEE. This CDR3 spans 17 amino acids. The V segment lost 4 bases and the J segment 5 bases; nucleotides outside the gene matches: 13. The CDR3 region is CASSPRLAGGSRNEQYF. The CDR3 region has the DNA TGTGCCAGCAGCCCCCGGCTAGCGGGAGGGTCGAGGAACGAGCAGTACTTC.

This clone was seen at least ten times. The chain links TRBV28 to TRBJ1-4; possible D gene TRBD1, 5 bases. The V end was cut by 5 bases, the J end by 1 base, with 14 bases between. Germline loops: CDR1 MDHEN, CDR2 SYDVKM. The CDR3 is 16 amino acids. The CDR3 DNA reads TGTGCCAGCAGTCCCTCGGACAAATTAACTAATGAAAAACTGTTTTTT. Translated, it gives CASSPSDKLTNEKLFF.

The V and J genes are TRBV30 and TRBJ2-2, with D unclear. The CDR3 sequence is 15 residues long. With 4 bases removed from V and 1 base from J, the gap between germline ends came to 13 bases. CDR1 is GTSNPN, CDR2 SVGIG, per germline (reference sequence). The CDR3: CAWTRRIGNTGELFF. CDR3 bases: TGTGCCTGGACGCGACGTATCGGGAACACCGGGGAGCTGTTTTTT. Together with reference TRBV30 and TRBJ2-2, the CDR3 gives the full variable domain: SQTIHQWPATLVQPVGSPLSLECTVEGTSNPNLYWYRQAAGRGLQLLFYSVGIGQISSEVPQNLSASRPQDRQFILSSKKLLLSDSGFYLCAWTRRIGNTGELFFGEGSRLTVL.